This T cell receptor (beta chain) was identified in a study of identical twins. TCRdb ran MiXCR on the 5' RACE reads and lists one entry per CDR3 protein. The data contain some 100,000 distinct CDR3 sequences, around 5.5% of them singletons. Germline lookup yields CDR1 DFQATT and CDR2 SNEGSKA (reference sequence). The CDR3 spans 14 residues. V was cut by 6 bases and J by 1 base, with 12 bases left in between. Specimen: memory T cells sorted from blood. The rearrangement links TRBV20-1 to TRBJ2-2; unclear D gene. This clonotype was obtained from a woman aged 50 to 65 in good health. The CDR3 here is CSASPLLNTGELFF. DNA of the CDR3: TGCAGTGCCTCTCCTTTGTTGAACACCGGGGAGCTGTTTTTT.